This entry is about one T cell receptor beta chain. No antigen is known for it. Base qualities were left out, and no much larger clone turns up one base away. According to the study, the label for this sample's time point signals: baseline before first vaccination. The vaccinee samples were drawn from two UK trials, COV001 and COV002, one of which was a single-blind randomized controlled phase 2/3 trial testing AZD1222 (ChAdOx1 nCoV-19) in healthy adults. Trial participant PBMC samples were collected at day 0 and day 28 after the second dose for TCRbeta chain sequencing. The sample comes from a study of T cell responses to AZD1222 COVID-19 vaccine (dated by TCRdb to about 2021). Background for the entire study: AZD1222 recipients given second doses at about 4 weeks or at about 12 weeks were pooled, since spike-specific TCR depth and breadth were not found to differ between the two schedules. TCR sequencing was performed for roughly 250 trial participants, of whom some 200 were given two doses of AZD1222 and approximately 25 were given two doses of MenACWY control vaccine. Trial participants were enrolled by age into subgroups of 18-55, 56-69 and 70-plus years, and around 140, 26 and 57 TCR-sequenced participants, respectively, were included in these subgroups.

Trimming costs V 3 bases and J 8 bases, and their ends lie 5 bases apart. The CDR3 numbers 11 residues from cysteine through phenylalanine. Here the CDR3 DNA is all that survives: 33 bases in frame from base 1. General findings and caveats noted by the study authors: In the small 56-69-year group, the increase in depth fell short of significance, most likely because of low power. Because no day 14 peak-response samples were available, repertoires were characterized only after the peak T cell response. The vaccine-associated CD4 TCRs covered the entire spike protein, and the dominant responses fell in regions 160-218 and 743-854. Reportedly, almost half of the unique spike-specific TCRs recognized epitopes lying outside the regions that are mutated in the B.1.351 and B.1.1.7 variants. Only five to seven AZD1222 recipients were SARS-CoV-2 seropositive at baseline, limiting conclusions about previously exposed vaccinees. Most participants were white British and females outnumbered males, and the authors suggested that clonal diversity may have been underestimated. After two AZD1222 doses, spike-specific TCR breadth and depth were significantly higher than at day 0 and than in MenACWY recipients.

The CDR3 regions of human TCRbeta chains were analyzed by immunosequencing. In the original analysis: Repertoire TCRs were checked for matches against a reference library of SARS-CoV-2-specific TCRs that had been generated using the MIRA antigen-specificity platform. Breadth was defined as the fraction of unique TCRs that were SARS-CoV-2-associated, and depth was defined as the fraction of total T cells that were SARS-CoV-2-associated. Each spike-specific TCR was assigned to its reactive spike region and to a CD4 or CD8 class using the MIRA data. Log10-transformed breadth and depth values were compared by one-way ANOVA with Sidak's multiple comparisons tests. Entries here come from immuneACCESS through TCRdb and include only in-frame sequences with V and J called. Some clones fail to appear in such tables; in the studies checked, an unresolved V gene covers under half of the shortfall, and the cause of the remainder is unknown. Clonal size and the V and J genes are those of that table, whereas D and trimming came from the DNA. This sample lists over 65,000 clones; almost 80% were detected once. In total, the top ten clones hold under 25% of the sample.

The sequencing used peripheral blood, collected on day 0 of AZD1222 vaccination. This TCR came from an adult in good health. This sequence uses TRBV12-3 or TRBV12-4 and TRBJ2-1, with the D gene call left open. The DNA sequence follows: TGTGCCAGCAGTTTCCTCTATGAGCAGTTCTTC. The translation is CASSFLYEQFF.